A single TCR beta chain is shown here with its context. No antigen is known for it. The input lacks base qualities; no much larger clone sits a single base away. Library creation used the immunoSEQ multiplex PCR assay. Per the source publication's procedure: To diagnose cytomegalovirus status from the catalog of TCR beta chain sequences, a statistical classification framework was built. TCRdb took this table from immuneACCESS and kept in-frame rearrangements with V and J called. Such tables lack part of the clones; where checked against another copy, unresolved V genes explain under half of the gap, and the rest is unexplained. V and J calls and clone size follow that table, whereas D and trimming were derived from the DNA. The sample has about 140,000 clones on record, 84% of them singletons. The top ten constitute almost 1.5% of the sample. This entry is derived from a study of cytomegalovirus exposure and HLA in healthy donors (dated by TCRdb to about 2017). Concerning the study at large: According to a later analysis, the 120 validation repertoires were produced on the same platform as the roughly 600 repertoires of the first cohort. The study aimed to test whether cataloging public T cell receptors could reveal signatures of past pathogen exposure. Besides the first cohort of 666 subjects, a separate validation cohort made up of 120 or so different subjects was used. To predict cytomegalovirus infection status, the study combined high-throughput TCR immunosequencing, statistical association of individual TCRs with disease status, and machine learning. Beyond this particular receptor, the publication reports: The study listed 164 TCR beta chains as associated with cytomegalovirus. In vitro tests confirmed that a few of the cytomegalovirus-associated TCR beta chains recognize cytomegalovirus antigens. A later analysis found that TCRs clustered in the first cohort also tended to co-occur in the roughly 120 validation repertoires, with more than 90% of cluster scores above 0. It was suggested by the authors that the approach could potentially be generalized to other disease states and immunological phenotypes. The classifier was reported to diagnose cytomegalovirus status with high specificity and sensitivity in both the original cohort and the validation cohort. While some public TCRs were present in many individuals, most TCR sequences turned up only very rarely across donors. A later analysis lacked HLA typing for the validation cohort, so it scored co-occurrence in that cohort across all 110 or so repertoires.

The donors belonged to the validation cohort of 120 subjects, which was separate from the 666-subject first cohort. In the germline V gene, CDR1 corresponds to SNHLY and CDR2 to FYNNEI. The CDR3 contains 15 residues, cysteine and phenylalanine counted. Of the read, only the CDR3 DNA is kept; its 45 bases are in frame from base 1. V loses 8 bases, J loses 0 bases, and the germline ends lie 16 bases apart. The sequence was collected from a woman aged 30 to 39 in good health and CMV-seronegative. The V and J segments used are TRBV2 and TRBJ1-2, with the D gene not confidently named. Specimen: PBMCs. CDR3 protein: CASRRGGESNYGYTF. The nucleotide sequence is given as TGTGCCAGCCGTCGGGGTGGGGAATCTAACTATGGCTACACCTTC. The reference TRBV2 and TRBJ1-2 proteins fill in what lies around the CDR3, so the full variable domain reads EPEVTQTPSHQVTQMGQEVILRCVPISNHLYFYWYRQILGQKVEFLVSFYNNEISEKSEIFDDQFSVERPDGSNFTLKIRSTKLEDSAMYFCASRRGGESNYGYTFGSGTRLTVV.